This T cell receptor (beta chain) emerged from a study of early T cells in non-severe SARS-CoV-2 infection. Study context: Chains were not paired, and sequencing was done on bulk RNA from unsorted whole blood.

General study points: VDJdb matching favored anti-spike CD8 responses, missing private and CD4 specificities.

This CDR3 contains 20 residues. CDR1 and CDR2 from the germline V gene are DFQATT and SNEGSKA (reference sequence). The trim removed 3 bases at V and 4 bases at J, leaving 24 bases unmatched. This clonotype appeared a few times. Its specificity is not known. TCRdb independently ran MiXCR on the 5' RACE reads; one entry per CDR3 protein. The data hold around 44,000 distinct CDR3 sequences, with around 6.3% observed a single time. This TCR derives from an adult who was a healthcare worker with PCR-confirmed SARS-CoV-2 infection or an uninfected control (not recorded which). The chain couples TRBV20-1 to TRBJ2-1; 7 positions match TRBD2. Source: whole blood, taken at baseline. The CDR3 is CSARLVVAGVQPLRYNEQFF. DNA for the CDR3: TGCAGTGCTAGGCTCGTAGTAGCGGGTGTTCAACCCCTTCGATACAATGAGCAGTTCTTC.